The sequence of this T cell receptor beta chain was determined in a study of cytomegalovirus exposure and HLA in healthy donors. This PCR relied on a set of 60 Vbeta primers and 13 Jbeta primers. TCRdb's table, derived via immunoSEQ multiplex PCR, lists solely in-frame clones and lacks some. The top ten clones hold around 1% of a sample with 150,000 to 200,000 clones, about 85% of them seen once. The V gene lost 5 bases and the J gene lost 5 bases, with 18 bases spanning the gap. The CDR3 is 15 amino acids. Germline V gives CDR1 SNHLY, CDR2 FYNNEI. The material sequenced was PBMCs. The TCR comes from a boy between 2 and 15 years old in good health and CMV-seronegative. This chain joins TRBV2 and TRBJ1-1; D not certain. CDR3 residues: CASSLARGAGTEAFF. The CDR3 DNA is TGTGCCAGCAGTCTCGCCCGCGGAGCGGGGACTGAAGCTTTCTTT.